One sample yielded the 16 T cell receptor beta chains listed below, sequenced in a study of graft-versus-host responses after intestinal transplantation. The protocol was immunoSEQ multiplex PCR, while the TCRdb copy is restricted to in-frame clones and leaves out a portion. Here the sample spans roughly 80,000 clones, over 75% being singletons. Their antigen targets remain unknown. Sequenced material: unstimulated CD8+ T cells sorted from spleen or lymph node cells, taken before transplant. The receptors here all came from a human donor who was the organ donor for an intestinal transplant.

V is TRBV5-1 and J is TRBJ1-1; D is undetermined. Trimming stripped 2 bases from V and 7 bases from J, with 12 bases between. Germline V CDR1 and CDR2: SGHRS, YFSETQ. The CDR3 covers 13 residues. The CDR3: CASSFWGSDEAFF. CDR3 DNA sequence: TGCGCCAGCAGCTTCTGGGGATCTGATGAAGCTTTCTTT.

Written as DNA, the CDR3 is TGTGCCAGCAGCGGGGGCTATGGCAAAAACATTCAGTACTTC. Amino acids: CASSGGYGKNIQYF. The chain carries TRBV9 and TRBJ2-4, with a tentative D call TRBD1 (5 bases). Germline V gene data show CDR1 as SGDLS and CDR2 as YYNGEE. The CDR3 has 14 residues. V lost 3 bases, J lost 3 bases, and 10 bases lay in between.

Regarding this clone: At one end, the junction sequence differs from germline, possibly due to a read error. The chain employs TRBV30 and TRBJ1-5; TRBD1 is a possible D gene (6 bases). Germline V gene lookup returns CDR1 GTSNPN and CDR2 SVGIG (reference sequence). The CDR3 has 16 residues. CDR3 region: CARSPGGHSLNQPQHF. For the CDR3, the DNA is TGTGCCCGGAGCCCCGGGGGGCACAGCCTAAATCAGCCCCAGCATTTT. Full variable domain (remainder filled in from reference TRBV30 and TRBJ1-5): SQTIHQWPATLVQPVGSPLSLECTVEGTSNPNLYWYRQAAGRGLQLLFYSVGIGQISSEVPQNLSASRPQDRQFILSSKKLLLSDSGFYLCARSPGGHSLNQPQHFGDGTRLSIL.

The sample holds a few counts of this clone. The CDR3 DNA follows: TGTGCCAGCAGTCCCAGGGGCGCGGTCCCCCTCTCTGGAAACACCATATATTTT. It is translated as CASSPRGAVPLSGNTIYF. This sequence joins TRBV27 and TRBJ1-3; maybe TRBD1 (6 bases). The CDR3 runs to 18 residues. Trimming removed 5 bases from V and 0 bases from J, with 20 bases in between. CDR1 MNHEY and CDR2 SMNVEV come from the germline V gene (reference sequence).

This clone was counted once. The rearrangement links TRBV27 to TRBJ1-2, with D maybe TRBD1 (5 bases). Trimming shortened V by 3 bases and J by 3 bases, and 8 bases separated the two germline ends. The CDR3 contains 13 residues. The germline gives CDR1 MNHEY, CDR2 SMNVEV (reference sequence). CDR3 nucleotide sequence: TGTGCCAGCAGTTTCGGGGGTGACTATGGCTACACCTTC. Amino acids: CASSFGGDYGYTF.

The V and J genes are TRBV5-1 and TRBJ2-7; maybe TRBD1 (5 bases). Germline CDR1 SGHRS, CDR2 YFSETQ. Trimming took off 3 bases at V and 3 bases at J, with 13 bases between the two ends. The CDR3 has 14 amino acids. The CDR3, as DNA: TGCGCCAGCAGCTCAGTCCAGGGTTACTACGAGCAGTACTTC. Protein: CASSSVQGYYEQYF.

This chain connects TRBV27 to TRBJ2-7; a weak D match, TRBD1 (5 bases). The CDR3 covers 13 residues. V shed 10 bases and J shed 5 bases, with 18 bases lying between them. CDR1 MNHEY and CDR2 SMNVEV come from the germline V gene (reference sequence). For the CDR3, the DNA is TGTGCCACCAAAGACAGTTTAAGAGACGAGCAGTACTTC. The encoded protein is CATKDSLRDEQYF.

The chain combines TRBV11-1 with TRBJ1-1; TRBD1 is a possible D gene (5 bases). Trimming left V 1 base short and J 2 bases short, with 14 bases between. The CDR3 totals 16 residues. Germline values: CDR1 SGHAT, CDR2 FQDESV (reference sequence). The CDR3 region has the DNA TGTGCCAGCAGCTTAGGTGGGACTTTCCCCAACACTGAAGCTTTCTTT. Its protein is CASSLGGTFPNTEAFF.

As to this clone: Since the CDR3 does not end with the conserved phenylalanine or tryptophan, this likely comes from a read error. V usage is TRBV11-3 and J usage is TRBJ1-6; D call uncertain. CDR1 SGHNT and CDR2 YENEEA come from the germline V gene. This CDR3 is built from 17 residues. V was trimmed by 5 bases and J by 0 bases, leaving 14 bases between them. The CDR3 spells CASSPQHGGSYNSPLHL. The CDR3 coding sequence is TGTGCCAGCAGCCCCCAACACGGAGGCTCCTATAATTCACCCCTCCACCTT.

CDR3 bases: TGTGCCAGCAGCTTAATAGTGCGGGCGGCTGGAAACACCATATATTTT. This codes for CASSLIVRAAGNTIYF. The chain carries TRBV7-9 and TRBJ1-3; D gene ambiguous. CDR3 size: 16 residues. The germline V gene has CDR1 SEHNR and CDR2 FQNEAQ (reference sequence). V was shortened by 2 bases and J by 2 bases, with 13 bases between the two germline ends.

This clone appeared once. This chain joins TRBV29-1 and TRBJ1-2, with D tentatively TRBD1 (5 bases). The CDR3 has 17 residues. Germline V lookup: CDR1 SQVTM, CDR2 ANQGSEA. V lost 0 bases to trimming and J lost 2 bases, with 19 bases between them. The CDR3 region has the DNA TGCAGCGTTGAAGATCTAGGGGCAGCGGTTGCCAACTATGGCTACACCTTC. Protein: CSVEDLGAAVANYGYTF. Looking up the rest from reference TRBV29-1 and TRBJ1-2 gives the full variable domain: SAVISQKPSRDICQRGTSLTIQCQVDSQVTMMFWYRQQPGQSLTLIATANQGSEATYESGFVIDKFPISRPNLTFSTLTVSNMSPEDSSIYLCSVEDLGAAVANYGYTFGSGTRLTVV.

This clone has only one observation. V gene TRBV4-2 combines with J gene TRBJ2-7; TRBD2 is a possible D gene (6 bases). Germline CDR1 reads LGHNA; CDR2 reads YNFKEQ. Trimming left V 0 bases short and J 4 bases short, with 7 bases between. This CDR3 has 13 residues. For the CDR3, the DNA is TGTGCCAGCAGCCAAGAGGGGGGTTACGAGCAGTACTTC. It codes for CASSQEGGYEQYF.

V and J are TRBV30 and TRBJ1-6, with TRBD1 as a possible D gene (6 bases). Deletions cut 3 bases from V and 9 bases from J, with 15 bases between. CDR1 is GTSNPN, CDR2 SVGIG, per germline (reference sequence). This CDR3 has 14 amino acids. CDR3 amino acids: CAWRSLAGASPLHF. The CDR3 DNA reads as TGTGCCTGGAGATCGCTAGCAGGGGCTTCACCCCTCCACTTT.

This chain joins TRBV27 and TRBJ2-7; 8 nucleotides match TRBD2. With 3 bases clipped from V and 1 base from J, the junction kept 8 bases outside the gene matches. Germline V gives CDR1 MNHEY, CDR2 SMNVEV (reference sequence). The CDR3 sequence is 16 residues long. The CDR3 coding sequence is TGTGCCAGCAGTTTTCACCCAGCGGGGGCTTCCTACGAGCAGTACTTC. Translation gives CASSFHPAGASYEQYF.

The chain couples TRBV28 to TRBJ2-7, with D perhaps TRBD2 (5 bases). The germline V and J ends were trimmed by 3 bases and 1 base, with 16 bases remaining between them. The CDR3 length is 16 residues. Germline assignment: CDR1 MDHEN and CDR2 SYDVKM. CDR3 bases: TGTGCCAGCAGTTTCCTACCTCGGACGGGGTCCTACGAGCAGTACTTC. Protein: CASSFLPRTGSYEQYF.

This clone showed up just once. The rearrangement joins TRBV4-1 to TRBJ1-5, with 8 nucleotides matching TRBD1. Germline V gene lookup returns CDR1 MGHRA and CDR2 YSYEKL. V trimming: 1 base; J trimming: 5 bases; junction bases outside the gene matches: 1. The CDR3 is 14 amino acids. This CDR3 reads CASSQVTGDQPQHF. DNA for the CDR3: TGCGCCAGCAGCCAAGTGACAGGGGATCAGCCCCAGCATTTT.